The 18 T cell receptor beta chains reported below all come from one sample, sequenced in a study of breast tumors, draining lymph nodes, adjacent tissues. One entry per CDR3 protein, called by TCRdb with MiXCR from the multiplex PCR reads. Of 160,000 or so distinct CDR3 sequences listed, around 35% are singletons. Samples came from axillary lymph nodes draining the breast cancer. The sequencing input was axillary lymph node tissue. The source is a female donor with breast cancer. Some clones in this sample may be carry-over from other donors' samples.

The chain has TRBV13 and TRBJ1-2, with 10 bases identical to TRBD1. Unmatched junction bases numbered 9, after V lost 5 bases and J lost 6 bases. The germline gives CDR1 PRHDT, CDR2 FYEKMQ (reference sequence). This CDR3 has 15 amino acids. CDR3 protein: CASSADRGCMDGYTF. In DNA, the CDR3 is TGTGCCAGCAGCGCGGACAGGGGGTGTATGGATGGCTACACCTTC.

This clonotype was detected ten times or more. The CDR3 sequence: CASSGVEPYEQYF. In DNA, the CDR3 is TGTGCCAGCAGCGGAGTCGAGCCCTACGAGCAGTACTTC. V usage is TRBV6-1 and J usage is TRBJ2-7; no clear D. Germline loops: CDR1 MNHNS, CDR2 SASEGT. The CDR3 covers 13 residues. V lost 6 bases and J 2 bases, leaving 11 bases between the germline ends.

This clonotype was recorded at least ten times. The gene calls are TRBV14 and TRBJ2-1; D uncertain. Germline CDR1 SGHDN, CDR2 FVKESK. This CDR3 is 14 amino acids long. V lost 4 bases to trimming and J lost 5 bases, with 12 bases between them. The CDR3 spells CASSPYTPNNEQFF. The DNA of the CDR3 is TGTGCCAGCAGCCCCTATACCCCTAACAATGAGCAGTTCTTC.

This clonotype appeared many times. The chain recombines TRBV10-2 with TRBJ2-5; 9 bases map to TRBD1. After removal of 7 bases from V and 0 bases from J, the junction contained 3 bases not matched to a gene. Germline CDR1 reads WSHSY; CDR2 reads SAAADI. The CDR3 totals 14 residues. Written as DNA, the CDR3 is TGCGCCAGCATGGGGACAGGGTACCAAGAGACCCAGTACTTC. This translates into CASMGTGYQETQYF.

This clonotype was counted ten times or more. J is TRBJ2-1 and V is TRBV20-1, with a tentative D call TRBD2 (5 bases). The CDR3 length is 16 residues. Germline V lookup: CDR1 DFQATT, CDR2 SNEGSKA (reference sequence). Trimming removed 4 bases from V and 0 bases from J, with 16 bases in between. The CDR3 region is CSATPSGLSSYNEQFF. CDR3 nucleotides: TGCAGTGCTACTCCGTCCGGACTCAGCTCCTACAATGAGCAGTTCTTC.

This clonotype has at least ten counts. V is TRBV4-1 and J is TRBJ2-5; 8 bases match TRBD2. The CDR3 sequence is 15 residues long. Germline V lookup: CDR1 MGHRA, CDR2 YSYEKL. Trimming took 2 bases from V and 1 from J; bases not matched to a gene: 3. CDR3 in amino acids: CASSQIAGIQETQYF. The CDR3 nucleotides read TGCGCCAGCAGCCAAATAGCGGGGATCCAAGAGACCCAGTACTTC.

This clonotype showed up many times. V and J are TRBV11-3 and TRBJ2-3; tentatively, D is TRBD2 (6 bases). The CDR3 is made up of 14 amino acids. In germline, CDR1 is SGHNT, CDR2 YENEEA. Trimming left V 4 bases short and J 0 bases short, with 8 bases between. The CDR3 here is CASSSEGSTDTQYF. The CDR3, as DNA: TGTGCCAGCAGCTCGGAGGGGAGCACAGATACGCAGTATTTT.

The table lists this clonotype with many counts. The DNA of the CDR3 is TGTGCCAGCAGCCGCATAAAGGAGTCTAGCGGGAGCAATGAGCAGTTCTTC. Translating it yields CASSRIKESSGSNEQFF. This chain uses TRBV4-2 with TRBJ2-1; 10 nucleotides align to TRBD2. Germline loops: CDR1 LGHNA, CDR2 YNFKEQ. The CDR3 runs to 17 residues. The trim removed 4 bases at V and 6 bases at J, leaving 12 bases unmatched.

This clonotype showed up many times. The chain is built from TRBV10-3 and TRBJ2-7; the D is unclear. This CDR3 spans 15 amino acids. V was cut by 0 bases and J by 2 bases, with 11 bases left in between. Germline V lookup: CDR1 ENHRY, CDR2 SYGVKD. The CDR3 DNA is TGTGCCATCAGTGAGTCGATTTTTCAACCCTACGAGCAGTACTTC. Residues: CAISESIFQPYEQYF.

This clonotype appeared a single time. The junction and the germline gene differ at one end; a read error may be behind it. The V gene is TRBV7-7, the J gene TRBJ1-4, with D possibly being TRBD1 (5 bases). Germline V gives CDR1 SSHAT, CDR2 FNYEAQ (reference sequence). The CDR3 extends over 14 amino acids. The CDR3 loop is CASSFGGPNKKLLF. As DNA, the CDR3 is TGTGCTAGCAGCTTTGGGGGTCCCAATAAAAAACTGCTTTTT.

V gene TRBV28 combines with J gene TRBJ2-3; no firm D call. The CDR3 totals 13 residues. Trimming removed 4 bases from V and 4 bases from J, with 9 bases in between. Germline values: CDR1 MDHEN, CDR2 SYDVKM. The CDR3 spells CASSSKNADTQYF. The CDR3 nucleotides read TGTGCCAGCAGTTCCAAAAATGCAGATACGCAGTATTTT.

This clonotype has at least ten counts. The V call is TRBV20-1, the J call TRBJ2-7; D is uncertain. The CDR3 is 13 residues long. The germline CDR1 and CDR2 sequences are DFQATT and SNEGSKA (reference sequence). Trimming left V 6 bases short and J 0 bases short, with 12 bases between. The CDR3 DNA follows: TGCAGTGCCGGGTCTTCAGCCTCCTACGAGCAGTACTTC. Protein: CSAGSSASYEQYF.

The sample holds many counts of this clonotype. The genes are TRBV5-5 and TRBJ1-2; 7 bases agree with TRBD1. V shed 3 bases and J 0 bases; nucleotides not matched to a gene: 11. This CDR3 has 17 amino acids. CDR1 is SGHKS and CDR2 is YYEKEE in the germline V gene (reference sequence). CDR3 amino acids: CASSSNRGEVSNYGYTF. The CDR3 coding sequence is TGTGCCAGCAGCTCAAACAGGGGAGAAGTTTCTAACTATGGCTACACCTTC.

This clonotype was counted a few times. This chain uses TRBV4-1 with TRBJ1-1; D is undetermined. Germline V gene data show CDR1 as MGHRA and CDR2 as YSYEKL. The CDR3 length is 16 residues. V was clipped by 0 bases and J by 1 base, with 12 bases between them. Here the CDR3 DNA reads TGCGCCAGCAGCCAAGAAGTGGCCCGGCGGAACACTGAAGCTTTCTTT. Encoded protein: CASSQEVARRNTEAFF.

This clonotype appeared many times. The rearrangement uses TRBV6-2 or TRBV6-3 and TRBJ2-5; D is undetermined. The CDR3 is made up of 11 amino acids. Deletions cut 6 bases from V and 7 bases from J, with 9 bases between. Germline V gene data show CDR1 as MNHEY and CDR2 as SVGEGT. CDR3 protein: CASRGFGTQYF. For the CDR3, the DNA is TGTGCCAGCAGGGGGTTTGGGACCCAGTACTTC.

The sample holds a few counts of this clonotype. This may be a read error: a much more frequent sequence differs by one nucleotide. The genes are TRBV9 and TRBJ2-5; D is unresolved. The CDR3 contains 15 residues. CDR1 SGDLS and CDR2 YYNGEE come from the germline V gene. In DNA form, the CDR3 reads TGTGCCAGCAGCGTAGCTAACCAGCGCCAAGAGACCCCGTACTTC. Translating it yields CASSVANQRQETPYF.

This clonotype was picked up many times. The genes are TRBV15 and TRBJ2-5; no reliable D call. Per germline, CDR1 LNHNV and CDR2 YYDKDF (reference sequence). V was pared by 5 bases and J by 7 bases, with 20 bases between. The CDR3 has 15 residues. CDR3 DNA: TGTGCCACCAGCCAATCCGCCCCAAGACTCGGGACCCAGTACTTC. It encodes CATSQSAPRLGTQYF.

This clonotype occurred many times. V is TRBV19 and J is TRBJ2-2; 9 positions agree with TRBD2. CDR1 is LNHDA, CDR2 SQIVND, per germline (reference sequence). This CDR3 contains 15 residues. The V gene end was trimmed by 7 bases and the J gene end by 3 bases; junction bases not matched to a gene: 6. Here the CDR3 reads CASTIAGVDTGELFF. The CDR3, as DNA: TGTGCCAGTACCATAGCGGGAGTAGACACCGGGGAGCTGTTTTTT.